The 13 T cell receptor beta chains in this list originate from one sample, sequenced in a study of cytomegalovirus exposure and HLA in healthy donors. Primers for the PCR totalled 60 Vbeta and 13 Jbeta. Some clones are missing from TCRdb's copy, which holds only in-frame ones; the method was immunoSEQ multiplex PCR. The sample consists of 160,000 or so clones, roughly 80% of them appearing once. Source material: PBMCs. The receptors were gathered from a man aged 45-65 years in good health and CMV-seropositive.

CDR3 loop: CASSYLLGLAGTTSYEQYF. CDR3 nucleotide sequence: TGTGCCAGCAGCTACCTACTGGGACTAGCGGGGACCACCTCCTACGAGCAGTACTTC. The chain employs TRBV7-9 and TRBJ2-7; 13 bases line up with TRBD2. V shed 4 bases and J 0 bases; nucleotides not matched to a gene: 12. The germline V gene encodes CDR1 SEHNR and CDR2 FQNEAQ (reference sequence). CDR3 length: 19 amino acids.

The genes are TRBV9 and TRBJ2-7; TRBD1 matches at 9 bases. Germline V lookup: CDR1 SGDLS, CDR2 YYNGEE. The CDR3 contains 14 residues. Germline trimming cut 3 bases from V and 5 bases from J; bases unmatched to any gene: 6. CDR3 loop: CASSGGQGRHEQYF. The CDR3 DNA sequence: TGTGCCAGCAGCGGGGGACAGGGAAGGCACGAGCAGTACTTC.

The V gene is TRBV5-4, the J gene TRBJ2-4; the match to TRBD1 covers 8 bases. The germline CDR1 and CDR2 sequences are SGHNT and YYREEE (reference sequence). The CDR3 loop spans 15 amino acids. The junction had 10 bases not matched to a gene; V was cut back by 4 bases and J by 7 bases. CDR3 bases: TGTGCCAGCAGCGACCCGACAGGGGAGTTGAACATTCAGTACTTC. Residues: CASSDPTGELNIQYF.

The chain links TRBV5-1 to TRBJ2-5, with D uncertain. The J call may be faulty, since TRBJ2-7 better matches the DNA end. CDR3 length equals 11 residues. Germline V gene sequence: CDR1 SGHRS, CDR2 YFSETQ. CDR3 in amino acids: CASSSRYEQYF. CDR3 coding DNA: TGCGCCAGCAGCTCTCGGTACGAGCAGTACTTC.

This sequence joins TRBV7-3 and TRBJ2-5, with a tentative D call TRBD1 (5 bases). This CDR3 contains 15 residues. Germline V gives CDR1 SGHTA, CDR2 FQGTGA. V gave up 4 bases and J gave up 9 bases, with 21 bases separating them. The DNA of the CDR3 is TGTGCCAGCAGCTACAGGACGGGTCCCCCTGAGGCCCAGTACTTC. Protein product: CASSYRTGPPEAQYF.

The V gene is TRBV5-1, the J gene TRBJ2-3, with TRBD2 identical over 9 bases. J was trimmed by 3 bases and V by 0 bases; bases with no gene match: 11. Germline values: CDR1 SGHRS, CDR2 YFSETQ. This CDR3 has 18 amino acids. Here the CDR3 reads CASSLGYDAGGLTDTQYF. The CDR3 DNA sequence: TGCGCCAGCAGCTTGGGTTATGATGCGGGGGGGCTGACAGATACGCAGTATTTT.

This clone came up once. The V and J genes are TRBV4-1 and TRBJ2-2, with 8 nucleotides matching TRBD2. V lost 4 bases and J lost 0; bases outside the gene matches: 4. Per the germline V gene, CDR1 is MGHRA and CDR2 is YSYEKL. This CDR3 contains 16 residues. DNA of the CDR3: TGCGCCAGCAGCCTTCTTAGCGGGGCGAACACCGGGGAGCTGTTTTTT. Its translation: CASSLLSGANTGELFF.

The chain combines TRBV19 with TRBJ2-7; D is possibly TRBD2 (6 bases). The CDR3 is made up of 15 amino acids. CDR1 is LNHDA, CDR2 SQIVND, per germline (reference sequence). V lost 1 base, J lost 1 base, and 11 bases lay in between. As DNA, the CDR3 is TGTGCCAGTAGTATAGTGGCGGGACCGTCCTACGAGCAGTACTTC. This translates into CASSIVAGPSYEQYF.

This chain joins TRBV27 and TRBJ1-4; D ambiguous. In germline, CDR1 is MNHEY, CDR2 SMNVEV (reference sequence). The CDR3 is 17 amino acids. Between the trimmed V and J ends, which lost 0 bases and 0 bases, there was a span of 11 bases. CDR3 coding DNA: TGTGCCAGCAGTTTATCGAAGGCACTAGCAACTAATGAAAAACTGTTTTTT. It yields the protein CASSLSKALATNEKLFF. Together with reference TRBV27 and TRBJ1-4, the CDR3 gives the full variable domain: EAQVTQNPRYLITVTGKKLTVTCSQNMNHEYMSWYRQDPGLGLRQIYYSMNVEVTDKGDVPEGYKVSRKEKRNFPLILESPSPNQTSLYFCASSLSKALATNEKLFFGSGTQLSVL.

This rearrangement joins TRBV27 to TRBJ2-3; D is perhaps TRBD1 (5 bases). The CDR3 loop spans 13 amino acids. CDR1 is MNHEY, CDR2 SMNVEV, per germline (reference sequence). V dropped 1 base and J dropped 10 bases, with 12 bases sitting between them. CDR3 in amino acids: CASSLLTDRAQYF. The DNA of the CDR3 is TGTGCCAGCAGTTTATTGACCGACAGAGCGCAGTATTTT.

This clone showed up just a few times. The CDR3 DNA reads TGTGCCAGCAGTTACCTGGGGCCGGATAATTCACCCCTCCACTTT. Amino acid sequence: CASSYLGPDNSPLHF. J is TRBJ1-6 and V is TRBV7-2, with a possible D match to TRBD1 (5 bases). Trimming stripped 6 bases from V and 5 bases from J, with 14 bases between. Germline CDR1 reads SGHTA; CDR2 reads FQGNSA. There are 15 residues in the CDR3.

The chain recombines TRBV19 with TRBJ2-7; 14 bases align to TRBD2. Losses at the gene ends were 6 bases for V and 6 bases for J; bases not matched to a gene: 7. The germline V gene encodes CDR1 LNHDA and CDR2 SQIVND (reference sequence). This CDR3 has 15 amino acids. The CDR3 here is CASSEGLAGVGEQYF. CDR3 nucleotide sequence: TGTGCCAGTAGCGAGGGACTAGCGGGAGTAGGCGAGCAGTACTTC.

The rearrangement uses TRBV4-3 and TRBJ2-7; 9 bases agree with TRBD1. The CDR3 is made up of 17 amino acids. Germline V CDR1 and CDR2: LGHNA, YSLEER. V was clipped by 3 bases and J by 0 bases; unmatched bases: 9. CDR3: CASSQTTPGQGSYEQYF. The CDR3 coding sequence is TGCGCCAGCAGCCAGACAACTCCGGGACAGGGCTCCTACGAGCAGTACTTC.